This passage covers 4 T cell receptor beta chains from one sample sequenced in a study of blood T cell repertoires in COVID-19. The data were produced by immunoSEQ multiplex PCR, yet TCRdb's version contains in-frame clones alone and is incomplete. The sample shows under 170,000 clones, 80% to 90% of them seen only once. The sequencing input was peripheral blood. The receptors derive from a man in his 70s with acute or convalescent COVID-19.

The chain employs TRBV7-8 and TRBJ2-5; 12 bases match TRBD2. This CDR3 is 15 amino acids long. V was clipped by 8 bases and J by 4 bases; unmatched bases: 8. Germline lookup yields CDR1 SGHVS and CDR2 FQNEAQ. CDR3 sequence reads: CASSPTSGSPETQYF. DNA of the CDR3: TGTGCCAGCTCCCCGACTAGCGGGAGCCCAGAGACCCAGTACTTC.

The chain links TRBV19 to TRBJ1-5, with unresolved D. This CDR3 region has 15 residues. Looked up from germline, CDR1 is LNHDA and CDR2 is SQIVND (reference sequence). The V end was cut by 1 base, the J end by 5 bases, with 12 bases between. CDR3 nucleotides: TGTGCCAGTAGTATAGGTCCGGGGTTCGATCAGCCCCAGCATTTT. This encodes CASSIGPGFDQPQHF.

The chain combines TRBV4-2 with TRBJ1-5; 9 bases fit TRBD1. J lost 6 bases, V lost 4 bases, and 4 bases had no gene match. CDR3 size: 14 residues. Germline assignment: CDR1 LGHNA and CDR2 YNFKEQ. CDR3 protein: CASSLTGGSQPQHF. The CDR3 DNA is TGTGCCAGCAGCCTGACAGGGGGTTCTCAGCCCCAGCATTTT.

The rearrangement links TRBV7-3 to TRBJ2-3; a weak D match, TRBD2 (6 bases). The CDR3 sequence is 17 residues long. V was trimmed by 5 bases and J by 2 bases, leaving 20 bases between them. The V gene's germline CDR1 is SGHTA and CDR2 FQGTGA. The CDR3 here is CASSPGFGGKDTDTQYF. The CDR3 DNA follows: TGTGCCAGCAGCCCTGGTTTTGGGGGGAAAGACACAGATACGCAGTATTTT.